A single sample is the source of the 12 T cell receptor beta chains below, sequenced in a study of shared clonotypes between healthy human individuals. Cells designated naive CD8 were CD45RO-negative and were positively selected for CCR7, with terminally differentiated effector memory CD45RA+ cells excluded. Profiled with immunoSEQ multiplex PCR; TCRdb holds only in-frame clones, not every one. The table has about 2 million clones, about 95% seen once. Sequencing was carried out using naive CD8+ T cells sorted from blood. These receptors all stem from a man aged 18 to 29 in good health.

The chain has TRBV7-9 and TRBJ2-7, with a possible D match to TRBD2 (6 bases). V shed 2 bases and J shed 6 bases, with 11 bases lying between them. This CDR3 spans 13 amino acids. Germline V gives CDR1 SEHNR, CDR2 FQNEAQ (reference sequence). The CDR3 sequence: CASSLRGSGEQYF. The CDR3 DNA follows: TGTGCCAGCAGCTTACGAGGTAGCGGCGAGCAGTACTTC.

Notes on this clone: Other DNA sequences of this sample code for an identical CDR3. The CDR3 coding sequence is TGTGCCAGCAGCCTCTGGGAAGAGACCCAGTACTTC. Translating gives CASSLWEETQYF. The chain uses TRBV7-9 and TRBJ2-5; D is unclear. The CDR3 is 12 amino acids. V was cut by 5 bases and J by 3 bases, with 7 bases left in between. The germline V gene has CDR1 SEHNR and CDR2 FQNEAQ (reference sequence).

This clone was seen just once. This chain uses TRBV12-5 with TRBJ1-4; no reliable D call. The germline V gene encodes CDR1 LGHNT and CDR2 FRNRAP. This CDR3 has 19 amino acids. Trimming took 0 bases from V and 5 from J, leaving 22 bases between them. The CDR3 sequence is CASGLVGTSHSTENEKLFF. The CDR3 DNA is TGTGCTAGTGGTTTGGTCGGAACGTCACACTCCACCGAAAATGAAAAACTGTTTTTT. Filled out from reference TRBV12-5 and TRBJ1-4, the complete variable domain reads DARVTQTPRHKVTEMGQEVTMRCQPILGHNTVFWYRQTMMQGLELLAYFRNRAPLDDSGMPKDRFSAEMPDATLATLKIQPSEPRDSAVYFCASGLVGTSHSTENEKLFFGSGTQLSVL.

This clone appeared once. The chain has TRBV27 and TRBJ1-4; D is uncertain. V gave up 3 bases and J gave up 2 bases, with 10 bases separating them. CDR1 is MNHEY and CDR2 is SMNVEV in the germline V gene (reference sequence). The CDR3 length is 15 residues. The CDR3 sequence is CASSFLGSTNEKLFF. DNA for the CDR3: TGTGCCAGCAGTTTCCTCGGTTCGACTAATGAAAAACTGTTTTTT.

In this sample, this clone turned up once. This chain links TRBV6-1 with TRBJ1-6; 7 positions match TRBD1. The CDR3 loop spans 15 amino acids. Trimming took 5 bases from V and 6 from J; bases not matched to a gene: 7. The V gene's germline CDR1 is MNHNS and CDR2 SASEGT. The CDR3 coding sequence is TGTGCCAGCAGTCCCCCCCGACAGGGTAATTCACCCCTCCACTTT. It yields the protein CASSPPRQGNSPLHF.

The CDR3 nucleotides are TGTGCCAGCAGCCTCGACCCTAACTACACCGGGGAGCTGTTTTTT. Its protein product is CASSLDPNYTGELFF. The chain employs TRBV7-6 and TRBJ2-2; D remains unclear. Germline loops: CDR1 SGHVS, CDR2 FNYEAQ. Trimming left V 5 bases short and J 3 bases short, with 13 bases between. CDR3 size: 15 residues.

This chain links TRBV21-1 with TRBJ2-7; the table's D call, TRBD1, was not checked against the DNA. TRBV21-1 is reported as a pseudogene. The CDR3 runs to 16 residues. The CDR3 loop is CASSARDREMTYEQYF. In DNA, the CDR3 is TGTGCCAGCAGCGCTCGGGACAGGGAGATGACCTACGAGCAGTACTTC.

V gene TRBV7-9 combines with J gene TRBJ2-7, with a tentative D call TRBD1 (6 bases). The V end lost 1 base, the J end lost 5 bases, and 12 bases lay between the germline ends. The CDR3 contains 14 residues. Germline V gene sequence: CDR1 SEHNR, CDR2 FQNEAQ (reference sequence). For the CDR3, the DNA is TGTGCCAGCAGCTTAGGCCAGGGGATACACGAGCAGTACTTC. It is translated as CASSLGQGIHEQYF.

The rearrangement joins TRBV20-1 to TRBJ1-6; no clear D. The CDR3 is 9 amino acids. Germline-derived CDR1 and CDR2 are DFQATT and SNEGSKA (reference sequence). V was trimmed by 7 bases and J by 10 bases, leaving 5 bases between them. The CDR3 DNA reads TGCAGTGGCGGGTCACCCCTCCACTTT. It encodes CSGGSPLHF.

The chain links TRBV7-9 to TRBJ1-4; D ambiguous. The germline V gene has CDR1 SEHNR and CDR2 FQNEAQ (reference sequence). Trimming shortened V by 3 bases and J by 3 bases, and 11 bases separated the two germline ends. The CDR3 contains 15 residues. CDR3 sequence (DNA): TGTGCCAGCAGCTTTATAGGTGAAGCTAATGAAAAACTGTTTTTT. Translating it yields CASSFIGEANEKLFF.

This clone was recorded once. This sequence joins TRBV28 and TRBJ1-4, with D unclear. V gave up 2 bases and J gave up 11 bases, with 9 bases separating them. Germline V lookup: CDR1 MDHEN, CDR2 SYDVKM. This CDR3 is built from 12 residues. This CDR3 reads CASSLEVGKLFF. The CDR3 bases are TGTGCCAGCAGTTTAGAGGTGGGGAAACTGTTTTTT.

V gene TRBV7-9 combines with J gene TRBJ1-1; D uncertain. The CDR3 totals 13 residues. Germline CDR1 SEHNR, CDR2 FQNEAQ (reference sequence). Trimming took off 1 base at V and 5 bases at J, with 8 bases between the two ends. As DNA, the CDR3 is TGTGCCAGCAGCTTAGGGATTGCGACTGAAGCTTTCTTT. It translates to CASSLGIATEAFF.